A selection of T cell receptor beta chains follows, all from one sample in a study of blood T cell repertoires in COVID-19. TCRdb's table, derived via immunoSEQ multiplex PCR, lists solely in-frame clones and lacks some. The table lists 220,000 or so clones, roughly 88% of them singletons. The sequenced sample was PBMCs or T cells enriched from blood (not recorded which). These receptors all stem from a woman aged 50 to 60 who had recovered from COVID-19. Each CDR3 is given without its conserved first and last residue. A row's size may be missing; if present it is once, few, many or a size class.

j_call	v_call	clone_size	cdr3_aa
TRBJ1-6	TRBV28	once	ASSPTSGQYSPLH
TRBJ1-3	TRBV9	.	ASSVGAFGNTIY
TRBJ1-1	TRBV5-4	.	ASRPPDRAEGEAF
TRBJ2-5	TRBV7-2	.	ASSLGLAHLQETQY
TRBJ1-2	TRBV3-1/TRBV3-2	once	ASSQERRRVHGYT
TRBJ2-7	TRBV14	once	ASSPSRGRFYEQY
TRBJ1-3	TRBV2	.	ASTTGSFLSGNTIY
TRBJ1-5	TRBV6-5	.	ASSYAGTYQPQH
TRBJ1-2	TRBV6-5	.	ASSYAGNYGYT
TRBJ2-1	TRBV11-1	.	ASSLEPGVYNEQF
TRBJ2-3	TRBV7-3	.	ASSLTGQSSTDTQY
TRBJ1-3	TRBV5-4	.	ASSLVTGNTIY
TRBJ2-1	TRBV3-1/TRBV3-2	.	ASSQAFLAGGSGNEQF
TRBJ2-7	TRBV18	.	ASSPTRGLRYEQY
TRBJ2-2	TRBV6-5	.	ASSSQPANTGELF
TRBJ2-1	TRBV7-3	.	ASSLMPSGANEQF
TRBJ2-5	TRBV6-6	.	ASSYSQGRQTQY
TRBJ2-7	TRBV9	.	ASSPPLALEQY
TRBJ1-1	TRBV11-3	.	ASSLGADRNTEAF
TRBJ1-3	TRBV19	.	ASRPGQGAGNTIY
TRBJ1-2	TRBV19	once	ASSIPRTDYYGYT
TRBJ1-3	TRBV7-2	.	ASSFTGSGNTIY
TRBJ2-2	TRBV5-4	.	ASSLRQGSTGELF
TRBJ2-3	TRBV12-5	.	ASGSTGGRGDTQY
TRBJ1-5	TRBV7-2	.	ASSLDTHNQPQH
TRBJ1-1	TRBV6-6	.	ASSSSGHIKAF
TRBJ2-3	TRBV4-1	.	ASSYTSGGQFGITDTQY
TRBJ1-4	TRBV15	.	ATSRGGITNEKLF
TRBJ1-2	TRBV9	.	ASSPARVPYGYT
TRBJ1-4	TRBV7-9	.	ASSTGSTNEKLF
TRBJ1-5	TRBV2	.	ASSEIDRGGQPQH
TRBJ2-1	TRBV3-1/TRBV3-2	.	ASSQDLVTSNEQF
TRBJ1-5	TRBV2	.	ASSVQGMVQPQH
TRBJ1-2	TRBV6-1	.	ASSESLGTGIGT
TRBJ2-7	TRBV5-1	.	ASSLLAGVSYEQY
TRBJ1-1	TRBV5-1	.	ASSLDSGSTTEAF
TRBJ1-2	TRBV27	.	ASSYGQAYGYT
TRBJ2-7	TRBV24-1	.	ATSDIGVREQY
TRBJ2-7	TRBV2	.	ASSEALQGGLTYEQY
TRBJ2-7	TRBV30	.	ALKTGGLHRGEQY
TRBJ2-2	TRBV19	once	ASKGQGSTGELF
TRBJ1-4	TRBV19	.	ASRPDRVATNEKLF
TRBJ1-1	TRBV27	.	ASSRVATGTEAF
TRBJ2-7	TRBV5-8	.	ASMGGYLYEQY
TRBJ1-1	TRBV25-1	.	ASSDPGRGDTEAF
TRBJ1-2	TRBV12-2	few	ASRSSPRQLTLHT
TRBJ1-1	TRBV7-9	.	ASVGVGGLITEAF
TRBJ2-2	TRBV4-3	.	ASSQARTNTGELF
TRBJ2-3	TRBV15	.	ATSNREPRKQY
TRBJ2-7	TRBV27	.	ASGARLDEQY
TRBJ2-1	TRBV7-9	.	ASSLGPPGYNEQF
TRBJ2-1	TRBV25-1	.	ASSERGGITYNEQF
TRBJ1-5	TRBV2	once	ASSGDRSNQPQH
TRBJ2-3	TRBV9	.	ASSDLYTDTQY
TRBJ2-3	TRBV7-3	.	ASSSSGGYFSTDTQY
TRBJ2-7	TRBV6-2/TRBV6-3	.	ASSSLAGGPYEQY
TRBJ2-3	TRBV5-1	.	ASSLGTVGTDTQY